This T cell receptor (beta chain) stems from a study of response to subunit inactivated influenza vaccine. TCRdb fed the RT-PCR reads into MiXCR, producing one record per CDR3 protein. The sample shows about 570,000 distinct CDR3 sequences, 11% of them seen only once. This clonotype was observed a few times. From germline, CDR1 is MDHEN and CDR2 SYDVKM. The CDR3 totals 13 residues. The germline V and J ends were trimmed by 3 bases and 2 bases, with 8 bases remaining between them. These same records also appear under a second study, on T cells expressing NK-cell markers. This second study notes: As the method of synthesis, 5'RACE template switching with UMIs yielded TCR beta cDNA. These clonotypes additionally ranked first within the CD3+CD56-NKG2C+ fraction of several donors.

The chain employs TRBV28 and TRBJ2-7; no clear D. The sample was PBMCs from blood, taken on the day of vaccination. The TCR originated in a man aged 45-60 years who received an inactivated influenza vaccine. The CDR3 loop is CASSFQIAYEQYF. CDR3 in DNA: TGTGCCAGCAGTTTCCAAATCGCCTACGAGCAGTACTTC.